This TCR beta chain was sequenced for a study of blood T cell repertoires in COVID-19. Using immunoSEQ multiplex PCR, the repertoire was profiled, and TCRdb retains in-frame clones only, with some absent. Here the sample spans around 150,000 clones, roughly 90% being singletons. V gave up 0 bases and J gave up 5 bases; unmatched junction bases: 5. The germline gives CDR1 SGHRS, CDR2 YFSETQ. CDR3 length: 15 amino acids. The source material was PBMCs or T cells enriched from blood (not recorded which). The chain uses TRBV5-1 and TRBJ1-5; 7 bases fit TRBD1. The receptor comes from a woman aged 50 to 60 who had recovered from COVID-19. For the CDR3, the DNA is TGCGCCAGCAGCTTGGACAGGGGAGGTGATCAGCCCCAGCATTTT. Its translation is CASSLDRGGDQPQHF.